This entry lists 5 T cell receptor beta chains sequenced from one sample in a study of patients and donors after allogeneic stem cell transplantation. TCRdb independently ran MiXCR on the RT-PCR reads; one entry per CDR3 protein. This table holds around 3,000 distinct CDR3 sequences, about 4.9% found once. The specimen was blood, either unsorted or a sorted T cell fraction (not recorded which). The receptors were sampled from a human donor who was either an allogeneic HSCT recipient or a stem cell or donor lymphocyte infusion donor (not recorded which). It is not recorded whose cells these are; they may come from a transplant donor.

Judged by abundance, this clonotype is medium-sized. This chain connects TRBV5-6 to TRBJ2-3; D uncertain. There are 19 residues in the CDR3. Germline V gene data show CDR1 as SGHDT and CDR2 as YYEEEE. V lost 3 bases, J lost 2 bases, and 25 bases lay in between. The CDR3 DNA follows: TGTGCCAGCAGCTCCTTACTGGCCGCACAAAACCCAACCACAGATACGCAGTATTTT. Translated, it gives CASSSLLAAQNPTTDTQYF.

Relative to its sample, this clonotype is medium-sized. The chain combines TRBV7-2 with TRBJ2-3; 9 bases fit TRBD2. Trimming at V came to 6 bases and at J to 5 bases, leaving 9 bases not matched to a gene. This CDR3 has 15 residues. The germline gives CDR1 SGHTA, CDR2 FQGNSA. CDR3 coding DNA: TGTGCCAGCAGGAATAGCGGGAGACTCGGAGATACGCAGTATTTT. Protein sequence: CASRNSGRLGDTQYF.

This clonotype was found a few times. The J gene is TRBJ1-1, the V gene TRBV12-3 or TRBV12-4; D remains ambiguous. Trimming removed 3 bases from V and 1 base from J, with 6 bases in between. The CDR3 is made up of 13 amino acids. In nucleotides, the CDR3 is TGTGCCAGCAGTTTGGGAGAGAACACTGAAGCTTTCTTT. Its protein product is CASSLGENTEAFF.

This clonotype is deemed medium-sized. This chain uses TRBV7-9 with TRBJ2-5; D is unclear. The CDR3 loop spans 12 amino acids. Germline V gene sequence: CDR1 SEHNR, CDR2 FQNEAQ (reference sequence). V shed 5 bases and J shed 4 bases, with 8 bases lying between them. CDR3: CASSPSGETQYF. CDR3 bases: TGTGCCAGCAGCCCGTCTGGAGAGACCCAGTACTTC.

By frequency in the sample, this clonotype is medium-sized. Germline is not matched at one junction end, which may reflect a read error. The CDR3 nucleotides are TGTGCTAGCAGCTTAGCCCCCGGACGGCTTGGGGATGAGCAGTTCTTC. Protein: CASSLAPGRLGDEQFF. The rearrangement links TRBV7-7 to TRBJ2-1, with D hard to call. Per the germline V gene, CDR1 is SSHAT and CDR2 is FNYEAQ (reference sequence). The CDR3 length is 16 residues.